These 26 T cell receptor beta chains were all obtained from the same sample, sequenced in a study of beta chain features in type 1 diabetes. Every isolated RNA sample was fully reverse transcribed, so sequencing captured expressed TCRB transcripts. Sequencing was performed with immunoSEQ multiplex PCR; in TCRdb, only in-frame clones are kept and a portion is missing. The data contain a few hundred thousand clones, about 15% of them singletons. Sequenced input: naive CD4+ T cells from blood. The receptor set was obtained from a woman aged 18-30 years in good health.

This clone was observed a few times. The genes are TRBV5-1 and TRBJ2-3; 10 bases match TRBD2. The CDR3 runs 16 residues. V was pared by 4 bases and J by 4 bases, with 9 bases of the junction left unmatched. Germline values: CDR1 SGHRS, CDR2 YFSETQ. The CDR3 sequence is CASSTPLAGESDTQYF. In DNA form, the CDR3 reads TGCGCCAGCAGCACGCCTCTAGCGGGAGAGTCAGATACGCAGTATTTT.

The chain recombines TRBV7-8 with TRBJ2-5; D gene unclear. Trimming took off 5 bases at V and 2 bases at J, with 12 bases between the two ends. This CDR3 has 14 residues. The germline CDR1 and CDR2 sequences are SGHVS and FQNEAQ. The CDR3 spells CASSPHFSQETQYF. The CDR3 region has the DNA TGTGCCAGCAGCCCTCATTTTAGTCAAGAGACCCAGTACTTC.

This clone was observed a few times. CDR3 amino acids: CASSQEGTGGREQYF. CDR3 DNA: TGCGCCAGCAGCCAAGAGGGGACAGGGGGCCGCGAGCAGTACTTC. The V and J genes are TRBV4-1 and TRBJ2-7; 12 positions agree with TRBD1. Germline V lookup: CDR1 MGHRA, CDR2 YSYEKL. Trimming removed 0 bases from V and 6 bases from J; junction bases left unmatched: 3. There are 15 residues in the CDR3.

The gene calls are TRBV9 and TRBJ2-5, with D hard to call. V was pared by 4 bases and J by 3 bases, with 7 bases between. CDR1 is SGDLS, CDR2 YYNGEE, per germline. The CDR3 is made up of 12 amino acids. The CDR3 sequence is CASSPAEETQYF. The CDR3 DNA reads TGTGCCAGCAGCCCTGCAGAAGAGACCCAGTACTTC.

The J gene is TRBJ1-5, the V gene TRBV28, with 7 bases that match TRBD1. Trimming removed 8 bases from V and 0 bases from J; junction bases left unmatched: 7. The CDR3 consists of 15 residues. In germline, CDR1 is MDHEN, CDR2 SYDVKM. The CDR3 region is CASETGRNSNQPQHF. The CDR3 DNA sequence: TGTGCCAGCGAGACAGGGAGAAATAGCAATCAGCCCCAGCATTTT.

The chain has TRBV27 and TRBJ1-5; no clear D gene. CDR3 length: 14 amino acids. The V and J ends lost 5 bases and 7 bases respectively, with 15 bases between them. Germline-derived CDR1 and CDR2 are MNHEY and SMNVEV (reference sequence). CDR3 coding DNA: TGTGCCAGCAGTCTCCGGTCGGCCGGGCAGCCCCAGCATTTT. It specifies CASSLRSAGQPQHF.

The CDR3 loop is CAWSVGGAQNIQYF. CDR3 bases: TGTGCCTGGAGTGTTGGGGGGGCCCAAAACATTCAGTACTTC. The gene calls are TRBV30 and TRBJ2-4, with D perhaps matching TRBD2 (7 bases). V was shortened by 0 bases and J by 5 bases, with 11 bases between the two germline ends. This CDR3 has 14 residues. Germline lookup yields CDR1 GTSNPN and CDR2 SVGIG (reference sequence).

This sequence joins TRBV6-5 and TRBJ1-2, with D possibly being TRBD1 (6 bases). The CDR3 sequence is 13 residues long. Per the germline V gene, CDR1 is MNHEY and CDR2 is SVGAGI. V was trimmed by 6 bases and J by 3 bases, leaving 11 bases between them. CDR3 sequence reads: CASRTGGYYGYTF. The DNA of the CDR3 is TGTGCCAGCAGGACGGGGGGCTACTATGGCTACACCTTC.

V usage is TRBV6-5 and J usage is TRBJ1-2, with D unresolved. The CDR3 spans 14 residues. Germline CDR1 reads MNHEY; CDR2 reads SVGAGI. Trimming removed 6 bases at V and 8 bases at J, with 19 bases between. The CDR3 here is CASREGSNQLGYTF. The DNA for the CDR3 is TGTGCCAGCAGGGAGGGAAGCAATCAGTTAGGCTACACCTTC.

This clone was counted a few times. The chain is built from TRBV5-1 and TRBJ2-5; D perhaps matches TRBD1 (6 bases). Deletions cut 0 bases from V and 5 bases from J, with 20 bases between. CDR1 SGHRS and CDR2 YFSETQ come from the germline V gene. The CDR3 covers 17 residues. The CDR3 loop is CASSLGPTGSGQETQYF. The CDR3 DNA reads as TGCGCCAGCAGCTTGGGCCCGACAGGCTCAGGGCAGGAGACCCAGTACTTC.

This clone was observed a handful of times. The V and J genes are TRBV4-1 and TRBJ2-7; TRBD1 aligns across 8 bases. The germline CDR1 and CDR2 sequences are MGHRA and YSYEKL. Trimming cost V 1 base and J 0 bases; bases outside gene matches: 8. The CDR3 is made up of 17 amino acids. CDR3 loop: CASSQAQGASGSYEQYF. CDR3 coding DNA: TGCGCCAGCAGCCAAGCTCAGGGGGCGAGCGGCTCCTACGAGCAGTACTTC.

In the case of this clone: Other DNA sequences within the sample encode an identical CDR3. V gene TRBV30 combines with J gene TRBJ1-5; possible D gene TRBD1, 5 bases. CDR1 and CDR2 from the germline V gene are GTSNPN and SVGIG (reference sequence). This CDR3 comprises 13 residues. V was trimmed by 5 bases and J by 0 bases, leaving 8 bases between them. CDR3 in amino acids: CAWAQDSNQPQHF. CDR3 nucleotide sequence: TGTGCCTGGGCACAGGATAGCAATCAGCCCCAGCATTTT.

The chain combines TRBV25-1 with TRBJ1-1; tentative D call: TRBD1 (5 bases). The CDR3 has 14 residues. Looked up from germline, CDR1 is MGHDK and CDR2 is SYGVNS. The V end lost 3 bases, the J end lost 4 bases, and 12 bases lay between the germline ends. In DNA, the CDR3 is TGTGCCAGCAGTGATCCCAGGGCCCGCACTGAAGCTTTCTTT. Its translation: CASSDPRARTEAFF.

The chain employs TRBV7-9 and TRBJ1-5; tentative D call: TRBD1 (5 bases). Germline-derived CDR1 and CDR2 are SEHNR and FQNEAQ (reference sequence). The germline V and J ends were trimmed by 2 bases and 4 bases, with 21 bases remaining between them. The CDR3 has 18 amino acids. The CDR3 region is CASSLSIVGKGWNQPQHF. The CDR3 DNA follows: TGTGCCAGCAGCTTATCCATTGTGGGGAAGGGGTGGAATCAGCCCCAGCATTTT.

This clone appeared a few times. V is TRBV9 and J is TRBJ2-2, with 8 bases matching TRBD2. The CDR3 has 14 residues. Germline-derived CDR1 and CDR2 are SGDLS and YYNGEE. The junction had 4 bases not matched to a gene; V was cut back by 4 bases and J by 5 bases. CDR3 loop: CASSPGLETGELFF. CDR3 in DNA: TGTGCCAGCAGCCCGGGACTAGAGACCGGGGAGCTGTTTTTT.

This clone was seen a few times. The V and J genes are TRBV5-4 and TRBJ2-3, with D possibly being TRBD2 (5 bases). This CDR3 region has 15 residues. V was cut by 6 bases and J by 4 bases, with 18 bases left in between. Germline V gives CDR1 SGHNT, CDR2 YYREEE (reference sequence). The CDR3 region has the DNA TGTGCCAGCAATCCCGGGCCGAGGGCCCCAGATACGCAGTATTTT. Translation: CASNPGPRAPDTQYF.

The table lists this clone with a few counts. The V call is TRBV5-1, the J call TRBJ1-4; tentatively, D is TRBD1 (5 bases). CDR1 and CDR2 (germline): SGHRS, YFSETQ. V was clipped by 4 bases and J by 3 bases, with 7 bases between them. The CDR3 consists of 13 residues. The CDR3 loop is CASSPGANEKLFF. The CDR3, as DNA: TGCGCCAGCAGCCCGGGGGCTAATGAAAAACTGTTTTTT.

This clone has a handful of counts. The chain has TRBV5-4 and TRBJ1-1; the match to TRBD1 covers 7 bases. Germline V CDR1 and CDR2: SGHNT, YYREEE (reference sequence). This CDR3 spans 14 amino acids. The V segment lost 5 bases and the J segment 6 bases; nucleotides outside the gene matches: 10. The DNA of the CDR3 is TGTGCCAGCAGGGAGGAACAGGGGAATCCTGAAGCTTTCTTT. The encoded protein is CASREEQGNPEAFF.

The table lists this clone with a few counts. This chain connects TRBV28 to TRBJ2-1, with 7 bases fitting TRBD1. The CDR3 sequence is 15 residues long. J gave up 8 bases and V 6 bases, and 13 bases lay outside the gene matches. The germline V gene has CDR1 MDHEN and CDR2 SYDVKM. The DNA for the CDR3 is TGTGCCAGCAGCCCCCAGGGGGTAGCGAGCGATGAGCAGTTCTTC. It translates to CASSPQGVASDEQFF.

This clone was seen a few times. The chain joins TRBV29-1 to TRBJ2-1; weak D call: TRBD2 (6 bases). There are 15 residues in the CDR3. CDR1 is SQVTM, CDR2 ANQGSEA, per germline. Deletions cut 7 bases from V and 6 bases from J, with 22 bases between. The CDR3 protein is CSEVSGTHIRNEQFF. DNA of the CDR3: TGCAGCGAGGTCTCCGGGACTCATATTCGCAATGAGCAGTTCTTC.

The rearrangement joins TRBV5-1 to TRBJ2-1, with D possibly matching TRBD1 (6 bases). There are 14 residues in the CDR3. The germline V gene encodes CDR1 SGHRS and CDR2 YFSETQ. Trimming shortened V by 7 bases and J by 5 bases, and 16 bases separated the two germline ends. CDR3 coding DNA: TGCGCCAGCTTCGACAGGCCCCCAAACAATGAGCAGTTCTTC. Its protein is CASFDRPPNNEQFF.

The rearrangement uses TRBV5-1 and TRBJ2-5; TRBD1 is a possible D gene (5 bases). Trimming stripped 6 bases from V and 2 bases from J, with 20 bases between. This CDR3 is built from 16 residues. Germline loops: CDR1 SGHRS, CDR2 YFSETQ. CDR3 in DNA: TGCGCCAGCACCACCCCTCAGGGCAGGAATCAAGAGACCCAGTACTTC. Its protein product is CASTTPQGRNQETQYF.

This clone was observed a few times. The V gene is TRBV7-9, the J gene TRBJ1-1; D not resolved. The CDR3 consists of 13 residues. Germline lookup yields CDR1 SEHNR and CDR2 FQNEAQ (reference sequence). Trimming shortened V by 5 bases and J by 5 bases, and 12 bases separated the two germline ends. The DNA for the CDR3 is TGTGCCAGCAGCGCCGGAGCCGCGACTGAAGCTTTCTTT. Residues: CASSAGAATEAFF.

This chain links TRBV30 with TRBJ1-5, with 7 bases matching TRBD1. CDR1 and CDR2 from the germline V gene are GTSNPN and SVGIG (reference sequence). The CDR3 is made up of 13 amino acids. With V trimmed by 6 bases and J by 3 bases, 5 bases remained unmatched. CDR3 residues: CACSGQNNQPQHF. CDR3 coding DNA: TGTGCCTGCTCGGGACAGAACAATCAGCCCCAGCATTTT. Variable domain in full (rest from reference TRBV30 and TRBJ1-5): SQTIHQWPATLVQPVGSPLSLECTVEGTSNPNLYWYRQAAGRGLQLLFYSVGIGQISSEVPQNLSASRPQDRQFILSSKKLLLSDSGFYLCACSGQNNQPQHFGDGTRLSIL.

The CDR3 sequence is CATSDRQANTDTQYF. CDR3 nucleotides: TGTGCCACCAGCGACCGACAGGCGAACACAGATACGCAGTATTTT. V and J are TRBV15 and TRBJ2-3; maybe TRBD1 (6 bases). Germline CDR1 is LNHNV and CDR2 is YYDKDF (reference sequence). The CDR3 is made up of 15 amino acids. V was cut by 5 bases and J by 2 bases, with 14 bases left in between.

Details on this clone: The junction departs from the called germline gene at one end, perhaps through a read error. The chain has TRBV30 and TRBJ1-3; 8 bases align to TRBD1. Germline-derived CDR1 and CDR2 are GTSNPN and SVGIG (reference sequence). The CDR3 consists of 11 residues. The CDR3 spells CAWDTGGQVNF. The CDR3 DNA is TGTGCCTGGGATACCGGGGGACAGGTCAATTTT.